This passage covers 18 T cell receptor beta chains from one sample sequenced in a study of human thymus T cells. The thymus was resected at corrective cardiac surgery. The method was immunoSEQ multiplex PCR; TCRdb's version includes in-frame clones alone and lacks a portion of them. Of about 120,000 clones listed, around 94% are singletons. The source material was thymus tissue. Source of these receptors: a boy under two years old with a congenital heart defect but otherwise immunologically healthy.

The V gene is TRBV5-5, the J gene TRBJ2-7, with D tentatively TRBD1 (5 bases). CDR3 size: 18 residues. V shed 6 bases and J shed 6 bases, with 31 bases lying between them. Germline values: CDR1 SGHKS, CDR2 YYEKEE (reference sequence). CDR3 sequence (DNA): TGTGCCAGCACCCCCTGCCACAGGTCCCTTATGGTTGAGTGCGAGCAGTACTTC. Translation: CASTPCHRSLMVECEQYF. The whole variable domain, filled in from reference TRBV5-5 and TRBJ2-7, reads DAGVTQSPTHLIKTRGQQVTLRCSPISGHKSVSWYQQVLGQGPQFIFQYYEKEERGRGNFPDRFSARQFPNYSSELNVNALLLGDSALYLCASTPCHRSLMVECEQYFGPGTRLTVT.

The chain combines TRBV5-1 with TRBJ2-4; D gene uncertain. Germline values: CDR1 SGHRS, CDR2 YFSETQ. V lost 5 bases and J lost 2, with 8 bases in between. The CDR3 is 13 amino acids. CDR3: CASSAESKNIQYF. DNA of the CDR3: TGCGCCAGCAGTGCCGAATCCAAAAACATTCAGTACTTC.

The chain carries TRBV27 and TRBJ2-7; D might be TRBD1 (7 bases). CDR3 length equals 13 residues. V was clipped by 6 bases and J by 3 bases, with 12 bases between them. The germline V gene encodes CDR1 MNHEY and CDR2 SMNVEV (reference sequence). CDR3: CASRRQGGYEQYF. CDR3 sequence (DNA): TGTGCCAGCAGGAGACAGGGAGGCTACGAGCAGTACTTC.

The rearrangement links TRBV28 to TRBJ1-5; no clear D gene. This CDR3 contains 16 residues. Germline V lookup: CDR1 MDHEN, CDR2 SYDVKM. V was pared by 3 bases and J by 4 bases, with 16 bases between. CDR3 sequence reads: CASSLSRGEANQPQHF. For the CDR3, the DNA is TGTGCCAGCAGTTTGTCCCGTGGGGAGGCTAATCAGCCCCAGCATTTT. The variable domain in full, completed from reference TRBV28 and TRBJ1-5, reads DVKVTQSSRYLVKRTGEKVFLECVQDMDHENMFWYRQDPGLGLRLIYFSYDVKMKEKGDIPEGYSVSREKKERFSLILESASTNQTSMYLCASSLSRGEANQPQHFGDGTRLSIL.

The chain uses TRBV4-3 and TRBJ2-2; D is perhaps TRBD2 (7 bases). V was shortened by 5 bases and J by 5 bases, with 12 bases between the two germline ends. Germline lookup yields CDR1 LGHNA and CDR2 YSLEER. There are 14 residues in the CDR3. In nucleotides, the CDR3 is TGCGCCAGCAGCATGGGGGGGGCAACCGGGGAGCTGTTTTTT. Amino acid sequence: CASSMGGATGELFF.

The gene calls are TRBV5-4 and TRBJ2-1; a possible D gene is TRBD2 (6 bases). The CDR3 loop spans 14 amino acids. Germline loops: CDR1 SGHNT, CDR2 YYREEE (reference sequence). Trimming pared 6 bases from V and 5 bases from J, leaving 15 bases between. CDR3 in amino acids: CASNTGTLNNEQFF. Here the CDR3 DNA reads TGTGCCAGCAATACCGGGACTTTAAACAATGAGCAGTTCTTC. Based on the CDR3 plus reference TRBV5-4 and TRBJ2-1, the full variable domain is ETGVTQSPTHLIKTRGQQVTLRCSSQSGHNTVSWYQQALGQGPQFIFQYYREEENGRGNFPPRFSGLQFPNYSSELNVNALELDDSALYLCASNTGTLNNEQFFGPGTRLTVL.

V is TRBV30 and J is TRBJ2-1; 9 nucleotides align to TRBD2. CDR1 and CDR2 from the germline V gene are GTSNPN and SVGIG (reference sequence). The CDR3 covers 15 residues. The V segment lost 0 bases and the J segment 5 bases; nucleotides outside the gene matches: 5. Here the CDR3 DNA reads TGTGCCTGGAGTGTTAAGCGGGGGGTCCACAATGAGCAGTTCTTC. This encodes CAWSVKRGVHNEQFF.

The CDR3 region has the DNA TGCGCCAGCAGCCAAGTGAAAGGAGGAGATCAGCCCCAGCATTTT. The encoded protein is CASSQVKGGDQPQHF. V and J are TRBV4-1 and TRBJ1-5; D ambiguous. Germline V lookup: CDR1 MGHRA, CDR2 YSYEKL. This CDR3 has 15 amino acids. Trimming stripped 1 base from V and 5 bases from J, with 12 bases between.

The chain is built from TRBV28 and TRBJ2-5, with 10 bases identical to TRBD2. This CDR3 region has 15 residues. Trimming at V came to 2 bases and at J to 3 bases, leaving 3 bases not matched to a gene. Germline V lookup: CDR1 MDHEN, CDR2 SYDVKM. In nucleotides, the CDR3 is TGTGCCAGCAGTTTAACCCTAGCGGGGGAAGAGACCCAGTACTTC. Translating it yields CASSLTLAGEETQYF.

The J gene is TRBJ2-2, the V gene TRBV6-1, with D perhaps TRBD2 (5 bases). The germline CDR1 and CDR2 sequences are MNHNS and SASEGT. The V gene lost 1 base and the J gene lost 0 bases, with 12 bases spanning the gap. The CDR3 is 17 amino acids. The CDR3 reads CASSEVIGVSNTGELFF. The CDR3 nucleotides are TGTGCCAGCAGTGAAGTCATCGGGGTTTCGAACACCGGGGAGCTGTTTTTT.

V gene TRBV7-9 combines with J gene TRBJ1-2, with D maybe TRBD1 (5 bases). This CDR3 region has 16 residues. Germline assignment: CDR1 SEHNR and CDR2 FQNEAQ (reference sequence). The V end lost 1 base, the J end lost 4 bases, and 16 bases lay between the germline ends. The CDR3 DNA reads as TGTGCCAGCAGCTTAGAGGGGATTGGCGGACCCTATGGCTACACCTTC. Translating it yields CASSLEGIGGPYGYTF.

This clone was observed once. The rearrangement links TRBV14 to TRBJ2-3; D unclear. Germline CDR1 and CDR2: SGHDN and FVKESK. V shed 5 bases and J shed 5 bases, with 17 bases lying between them. The CDR3 is made up of 15 amino acids. The CDR3 sequence: CASSNRAPWRDTQYF. The CDR3 DNA reads TGTGCCAGCAGCAACCGGGCCCCCTGGAGAGATACGCAGTATTTT.

This chain links TRBV7-9 with TRBJ1-3, with D tentatively TRBD1 (5 bases). This CDR3 spans 14 amino acids. The V gene's germline CDR1 is SEHNR and CDR2 FQNEAQ (reference sequence). V was cut by 4 bases and J by 4 bases, with 11 bases left in between. CDR3 protein: CASSWRDSGNTIYF. The CDR3 nucleotides are TGTGCCAGCAGCTGGAGGGACTCGGGAAACACCATATATTTT.

The V gene is TRBV7-2, the J gene TRBJ2-2, with D hard to call. CDR1 SGHTA and CDR2 FQGNSA come from the germline V gene. The germline V and J ends were trimmed by 6 bases and 0 bases, with 5 bases remaining between them. The CDR3 has 13 amino acids. CDR3 coding DNA: TGTGCCAGCAGGAGCCCGAACACCGGGGAGCTGTTTTTT. It specifies CASRSPNTGELFF.

The CDR3 DNA reads TGTGCCAGCAGTGCACGATCAGGGGGCGGGTTGAACACCGGGGAGCTGTTTTTT. It codes for CASSARSGGGLNTGELFF. The chain recombines TRBV25-1 with TRBJ2-2; 8 nucleotides match TRBD1. V lost 4 bases and J lost 1; bases outside the gene matches: 11. The CDR3 totals 18 residues. CDR1 and CDR2 from the germline V gene are MGHDK and SYGVNS.

V is TRBV4-2 and J is TRBJ2-3, with D maybe TRBD2 (6 bases). The length of the CDR3 is 13 residues. Germline values: CDR1 LGHNA, CDR2 YNFKEQ. Deletions cut 0 bases from V and 6 bases from J, with 7 bases between. The CDR3 loop reads CASSQESGDTQYF. CDR3 nucleotide sequence: TGTGCCAGCAGCCAAGAGAGCGGGGATACGCAGTATTTT.

The chain carries TRBV11-2 and TRBJ1-1; D remains ambiguous. This CDR3 is built from 13 residues. Germline V gene lookup returns CDR1 SGHAT and CDR2 FQNNGV. V lost 2 bases and J 2 bases, leaving 6 bases between the germline ends. The DNA of the CDR3 is TGTGCCAGCAGCTTATACGGTAACACTGAAGCTTTCTTT. Protein sequence: CASSLYGNTEAFF.

The chain combines TRBV5-1 with TRBJ1-3, with D possibly TRBD1 on 5 matching bases. Germline CDR1 is SGHRS and CDR2 is YFSETQ. The length of the CDR3 is 14 residues. Trimming left V 4 bases short and J 0 bases short, with 8 bases between. CDR3 protein: CASSAGPSGNTIYF. CDR3 nucleotide sequence: TGCGCCAGCAGCGCAGGGCCCTCTGGAAACACCATATATTTT. Using reference TRBV5-1 and TRBJ1-3 for the parts outside the CDR3, the full variable domain is KAGVTQTPRYLIKTRGQQVTLSCSPISGHRSVSWYQQTPGQGLQFLFEYFSETQRNKGNFPGRFSGRQFSNSRSEMNVSTLELGDSALYLCASSAGPSGNTIYFGEGSWLTVV.